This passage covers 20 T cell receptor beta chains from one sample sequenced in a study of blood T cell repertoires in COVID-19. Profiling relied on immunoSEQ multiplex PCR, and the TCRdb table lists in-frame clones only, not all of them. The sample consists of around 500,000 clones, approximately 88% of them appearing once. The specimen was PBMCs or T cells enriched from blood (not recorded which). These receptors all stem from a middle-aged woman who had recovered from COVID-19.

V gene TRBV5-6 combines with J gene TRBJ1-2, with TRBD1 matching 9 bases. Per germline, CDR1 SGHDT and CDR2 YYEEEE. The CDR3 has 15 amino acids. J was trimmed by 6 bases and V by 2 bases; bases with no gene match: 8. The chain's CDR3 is CASSLQGAFGNGYTF. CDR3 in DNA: TGTGCCAGCAGCTTACAGGGGGCGTTCGGTAATGGCTACACCTTC.

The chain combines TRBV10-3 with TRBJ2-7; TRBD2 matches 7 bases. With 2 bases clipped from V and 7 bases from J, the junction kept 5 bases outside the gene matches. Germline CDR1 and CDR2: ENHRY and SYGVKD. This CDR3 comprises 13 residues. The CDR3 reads CAISEGGRGEQYF. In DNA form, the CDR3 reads TGTGCCATCAGTGAGGGCGGGAGAGGGGAGCAGTACTTC.

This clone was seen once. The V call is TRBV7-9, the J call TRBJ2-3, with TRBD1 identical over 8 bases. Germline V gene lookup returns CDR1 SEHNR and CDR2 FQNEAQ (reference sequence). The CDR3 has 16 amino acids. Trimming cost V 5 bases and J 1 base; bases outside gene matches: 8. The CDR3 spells CASSDRDRRRTDTQYF. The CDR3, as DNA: TGTGCCAGCAGCGACCGGGACAGGAGGCGCACAGATACGCAGTATTTT.

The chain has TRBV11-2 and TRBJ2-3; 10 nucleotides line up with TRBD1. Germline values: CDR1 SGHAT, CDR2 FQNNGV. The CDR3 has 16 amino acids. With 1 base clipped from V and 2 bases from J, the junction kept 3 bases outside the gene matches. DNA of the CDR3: TGTGCCAGCAGCTTAGGGACAGGGGGTTTCACAGATACGCAGTATTTT. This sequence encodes CASSLGTGGFTDTQYF. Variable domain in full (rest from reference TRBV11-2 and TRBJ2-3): EAGVAQSPRYKIIEKRQSVAFWCNPISGHATLYWYQQILGQGPKLLIQFQNNGVVDDSQLPKDRFSAERLKGVDSTLKIQPAKLEDSAVYLCASSLGTGGFTDTQYFGPGTRLTVL.

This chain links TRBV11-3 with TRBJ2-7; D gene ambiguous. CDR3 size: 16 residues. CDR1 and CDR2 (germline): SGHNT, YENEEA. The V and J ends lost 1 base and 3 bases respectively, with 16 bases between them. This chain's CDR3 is CASSLVASSPYYEQYF. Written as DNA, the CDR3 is TGTGCCAGCAGCTTAGTAGCATCGAGTCCATACTACGAGCAGTACTTC.

CDR3 coding DNA: TGTGCCAGCAGCTCCGCAGGGGTTGTAGGAACTGAAGCTTTCTTT. This translates into CASSSAGVVGTEAFF. The chain combines TRBV5-5 with TRBJ1-1; TRBD1 might be the D (6 bases). V lost 3 bases, J lost 5 bases, and 17 bases lay in between. Per germline, CDR1 SGHKS and CDR2 YYEKEE (reference sequence). The CDR3 totals 15 residues.

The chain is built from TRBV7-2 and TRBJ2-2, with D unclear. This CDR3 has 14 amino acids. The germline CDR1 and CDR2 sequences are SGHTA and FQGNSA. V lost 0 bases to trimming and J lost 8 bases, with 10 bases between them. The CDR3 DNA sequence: TGTGCCAGCAGCTTAGCCCCTAGGAGTGGGGAGCTGTTTTTT. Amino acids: CASSLAPRSGELFF.

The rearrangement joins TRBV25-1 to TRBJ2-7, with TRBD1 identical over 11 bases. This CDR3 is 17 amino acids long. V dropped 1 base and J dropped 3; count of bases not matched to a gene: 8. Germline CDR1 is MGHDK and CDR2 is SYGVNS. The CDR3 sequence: CASSESPGTGGNYEQYF. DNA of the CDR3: TGTGCCAGCAGTGAATCCCCCGGGACAGGGGGAAACTACGAGCAGTACTTC.

The CDR3 reads CASSYLAGARTDTQYF. The CDR3 region has the DNA TGTGCCAGCAGCTACCTAGCGGGGGCCCGCACAGATACGCAGTATTTT. The chain recombines TRBV5-4 with TRBJ2-3; 10 bases fit TRBD2. V lost 3 bases, J lost 1 base, and 5 bases stayed unmatched. The CDR3 is 16 residues long. Germline-derived CDR1 and CDR2 are SGHNT and YYREEE (reference sequence).

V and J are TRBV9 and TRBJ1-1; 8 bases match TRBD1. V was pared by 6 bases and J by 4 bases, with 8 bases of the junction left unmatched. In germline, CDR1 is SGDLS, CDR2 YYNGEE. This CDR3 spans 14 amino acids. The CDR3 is CASTKGQGGTEAFF. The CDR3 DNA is TGTGCCAGCACCAAAGGACAGGGCGGCACTGAAGCTTTCTTT.

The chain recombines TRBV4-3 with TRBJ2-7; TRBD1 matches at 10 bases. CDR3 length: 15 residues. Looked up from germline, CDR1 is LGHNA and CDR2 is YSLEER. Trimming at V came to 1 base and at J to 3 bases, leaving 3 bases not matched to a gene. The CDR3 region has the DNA TGCGCCAGCAGCCAAGGGGGGGACAGGGGCTACGAGCAGTACTTC. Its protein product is CASSQGGDRGYEQYF.

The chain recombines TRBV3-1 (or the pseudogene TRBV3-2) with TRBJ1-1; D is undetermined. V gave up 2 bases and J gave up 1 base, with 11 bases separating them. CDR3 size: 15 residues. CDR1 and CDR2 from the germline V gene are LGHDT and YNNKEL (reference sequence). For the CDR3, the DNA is TGTGCCAGCAGCCAACTTCTTCGGGGGAACACTGAAGCTTTCTTT. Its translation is CASSQLLRGNTEAFF.

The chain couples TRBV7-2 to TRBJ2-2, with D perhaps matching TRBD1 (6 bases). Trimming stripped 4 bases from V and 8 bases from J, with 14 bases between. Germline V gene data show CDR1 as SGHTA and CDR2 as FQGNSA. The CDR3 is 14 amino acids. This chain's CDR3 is CASSYQTGSGELFF. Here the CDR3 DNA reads TGTGCCAGCAGCTACCAGACAGGTTCTGGGGAGCTGTTTTTT.

The CDR3 spells CASSTRRTEAFF. In DNA, the CDR3 is TGTGCCAGCAGTACCCGGAGGACTGAAGCTTTCTTT. V usage is TRBV6-5 and J usage is TRBJ1-1; D not resolved. V shed 5 bases and J shed 5 bases, with 9 bases lying between them. The length of the CDR3 is 12 residues. Germline-derived CDR1 and CDR2 are MNHEY and SVGAGI.

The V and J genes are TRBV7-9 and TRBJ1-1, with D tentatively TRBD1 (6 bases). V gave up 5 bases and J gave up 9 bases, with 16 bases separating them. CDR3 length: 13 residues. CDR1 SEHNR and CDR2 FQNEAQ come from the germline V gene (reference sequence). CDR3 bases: TGTGCCAGCAGCCAAGGACAGAACCTTCAAGCTTTCTTT. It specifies CASSQGQNLQAFF.

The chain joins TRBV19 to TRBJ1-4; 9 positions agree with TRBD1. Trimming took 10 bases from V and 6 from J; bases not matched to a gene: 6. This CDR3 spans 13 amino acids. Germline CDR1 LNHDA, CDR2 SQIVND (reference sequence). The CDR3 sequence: CATSDRGYEKLFF. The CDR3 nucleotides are TGTGCCACCTCCGACAGGGGGTATGAAAAACTGTTTTTT.

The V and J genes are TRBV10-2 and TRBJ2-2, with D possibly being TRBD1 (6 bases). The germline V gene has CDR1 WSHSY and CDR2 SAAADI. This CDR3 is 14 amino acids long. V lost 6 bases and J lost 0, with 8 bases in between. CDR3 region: CASRGGTNTGELFF. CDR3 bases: TGCGCCAGCAGAGGGGGAACGAACACCGGGGAGCTGTTTTTT.

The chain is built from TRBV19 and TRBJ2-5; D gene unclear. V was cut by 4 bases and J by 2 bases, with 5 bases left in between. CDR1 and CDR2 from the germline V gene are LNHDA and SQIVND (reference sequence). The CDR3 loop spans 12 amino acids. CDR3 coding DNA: TGTGCCAGTAGTAGCAGACAAGAGACCCAGTACTTC. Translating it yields CASSSRQETQYF.

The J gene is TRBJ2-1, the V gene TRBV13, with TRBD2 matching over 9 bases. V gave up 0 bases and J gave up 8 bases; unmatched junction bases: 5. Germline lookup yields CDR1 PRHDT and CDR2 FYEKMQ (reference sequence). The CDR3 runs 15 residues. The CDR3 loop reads CASSLGGLAVDEQFF. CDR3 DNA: TGTGCCAGCAGCTTAGGGGGACTAGCAGTCGATGAGCAGTTCTTC.

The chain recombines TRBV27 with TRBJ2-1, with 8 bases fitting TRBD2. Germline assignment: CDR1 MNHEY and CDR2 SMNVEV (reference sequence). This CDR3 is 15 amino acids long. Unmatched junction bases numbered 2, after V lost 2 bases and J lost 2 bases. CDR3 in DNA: TGTGCCAGCAGTTTAGAGGGACTAGCCTACAATGAGCAGTTCTTC. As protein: CASSLEGLAYNEQFF.